A selection of T cell receptor beta chains follows, all from one sample in a study of CD8+CD57+ T cells in acquired aplastic anemia. TCRdb passed the reads through MiXCR, listing each CDR3 protein once. The repertoire holds a few hundred thousand distinct CDR3 sequences, 45% to 65% seen once, with roughly 8% in the top ten. The sequenced material came from sorted CD4+, CD8+, or CD8+CD57+ T cells (not recorded which) from PBMCs. Every receptor here comes from a human donor with severe aplastic anemia or a healthy control (not recorded which). Both conserved end residues are part of each CDR3. The order of the fields is V gene, D gene, J gene, clone size, CDR3 DNA, CDR3 protein. The D gene is left open where the match is weak. Clone size is given for some rows only: seen once, a few or many times, or a class if the clone is expanded.

V gene: TRBV7-8
D gene: TRBD2
J gene: TRBJ2-5
clone size: many
CDR3 DNA: TGTGCCAGCAGCCGGAGACTAGCGGGGGATGAGACCCAGTACTTC
CDR3 protein: CASSRRLAGDETQYF

V gene: TRBV15
D gene: -
J gene: TRBJ2-3
clone size: -
CDR3 DNA: TGTGCCACCAGCAGAGATCATGGGAAGGGGATCACAGATACGCAGTATTTT
CDR3 protein: CATSRDHGKGITDTQYF

V gene: TRBV20-1
D gene: TRBD2
J gene: TRBJ2-7
clone size: many
CDR3 DNA: TGCAGTGCATTAGCGGGGGGGCTTTACGAGCAGTACTTC
CDR3 protein: CSALAGGLYEQYF

V gene: TRBV29-1
D gene: -
J gene: TRBJ1-2
clone size: few
CDR3 DNA: TGCAGCGTTGACAAGGGGAAGTATGGCTACACCTTC
CDR3 protein: CSVDKGKYGYTF

V gene: TRBV5-5
D gene: -
J gene: TRBJ2-5
clone size: few
CDR3 DNA: TGTGCCAGCTCTTCAGGACAGCGACATACCGGCTTC
CDR3 protein: CASSSGQRHTGF

V gene: TRBV2
D gene: TRBD1
J gene: TRBJ2-5
clone size: -
CDR3 DNA: TGTGCCAGCAGGGGGACAGGAGAGACCCAGTACTTC
CDR3 protein: CASRGTGETQYF

V gene: TRBV5-1
D gene: -
J gene: TRBJ1-3
clone size: -
CDR3 DNA: TGCGCCAGCAGCTGCGGGCAGCGCTCTGGAAACACCATATATTTT
CDR3 protein: CASSCGQRSGNTIYF

V gene: TRBV2
D gene: TRBD1
J gene: TRBJ1-6
clone size: -
CDR3 DNA: TGTGCCAGCCCCTCGACAGGGGGTATTTCACCCCTCCACTTT
CDR3 protein: CASPSTGGISPLHF

V gene: TRBV19
D gene: -
J gene: TRBJ2-5
clone size: -
CDR3 DNA: TGTGCCAGTAGTGACTCCGGCGGACATCAAGAGACCCAGTACTTC
CDR3 protein: CASSDSGGHQETQYF

V gene: TRBV7-2
D gene: TRBD1
J gene: TRBJ1-6
clone size: -
CDR3 DNA: TGTGCCAGCAGCCATGGACAGGGGGACAATTTACCCCTCCACTTT
CDR3 protein: CASSHGQGDNLPLHF

V gene: TRBV5-1
D gene: -
J gene: TRBJ2-2
clone size: -
CDR3 DNA: TGCGCCAGCAGCGTTAGACAAGGTGCCAGGGCCGGGGAGCTGTTTTTT
CDR3 protein: CASSVRQGARAGELFF

V gene: TRBV20-1
D gene: TRBD2
J gene: TRBJ2-7
clone size: few
CDR3 DNA: TGCAGTGCTAAGGCGGGTAGCGGGAGGGGCGAGCAGTACTTC
CDR3 protein: CSAKAGSGRGEQYF

V gene: TRBV5-8
D gene: -
J gene: TRBJ2-7
clone size: -
CDR3 DNA: TGTGCCAGCAGCTTGGGTGTTTACGGGCAGTACTTC
CDR3 protein: CASSLGVYGQYF

V gene: TRBV7-3
D gene: -
J gene: TRBJ2-5
clone size: -
CDR3 DNA: TGTGCCAGCAGCCGAATGGGGGGACGGGGCACCGGGGAAGGAGAGACCCAGTACTTC
CDR3 protein: CASSRMGGRGTGEGETQYF

V gene: TRBV6-1
D gene: -
J gene: TRBJ1-6
clone size: -
CDR3 DNA: TGTGCCAGCAGTTTCACTACCCTCCACTTT
CDR3 protein: CASSFTTLHF

V gene: TRBV7-6
D gene: TRBD1
J gene: TRBJ2-5
clone size: -
CDR3 DNA: TGTGCCAGCAGCATCGGACAGGGAGCCCAAGAGACCCAGTACTTC
CDR3 protein: CASSIGQGAQETQYF

V gene: TRBV20-1
D gene: TRBD2
J gene: TRBJ2-7
clone size: many
CDR3 DNA: TGCAGTGCTAGAGACTCGCGGGGGGCCTCCTACGAGCAGTACTTC
CDR3 protein: CSARDSRGASYEQYF

V gene: TRBV7-3
D gene: TRBD2
J gene: TRBJ2-5
clone size: -
CDR3 DNA: TGTGCCAGCAGCTCGGGGGGGGACATCCCGCAAGAGACCCAGTACTTC
CDR3 protein: CASSSGGDIPQETQYF

V gene: TRBV7-2
D gene: -
J gene: TRBJ1-1
clone size: -
CDR3 DNA: TGTGCCAGCAGCGTAGTGGTGGGGGCATATGGGAACACTGAAGCTTTCTTT
CDR3 protein: CASSVVVGAYGNTEAFF

V gene: TRBV2
D gene: -
J gene: TRBJ1-3
clone size: few
CDR3 DNA: TGTGCCAGCAGGGCCCTCAGAGGCTCTGGAAACACCATATATTTT
CDR3 protein: CASRALRGSGNTIYF

V gene: TRBV20-1
D gene: TRBD2
J gene: TRBJ2-1
clone size: -
CDR3 DNA: TGCAGTGCTAGCGGGAGGTACTACAATGAGCAGTTCTTC
CDR3 protein: CSASGRYYNEQFF

V gene: TRBV15
D gene: -
J gene: TRBJ1-1
clone size: once
CDR3 DNA: TGTGCCACCAGCAGAGATTACGTCGAAGCTTTCTTT
CDR3 protein: CATSRDYVEAFF

V gene: TRBV10-3
D gene: -
J gene: TRBJ2-3
clone size: -
CDR3 DNA: TGTGCCATCAGTGAGGGAAACACGCAGTATTTT
CDR3 protein: CAISEGNTQYF

V gene: TRBV7-2
D gene: -
J gene: TRBJ2-7
clone size: few
CDR3 DNA: TGTGCCAGCAGCTTAGCACAGGGAGGATACTACGAGCAGTACTTC
CDR3 protein: CASSLAQGGYYEQYF

V gene: TRBV20-1
D gene: -
J gene: TRBJ1-5
clone size: -
CDR3 DNA: TGCAGTGCTAGAAGGGTGGGTCAGCCCCAGCATTTT
CDR3 protein: CSARRVGQPQHF

V gene: TRBV10-1
D gene: TRBD1
J gene: TRBJ1-5
clone size: many
CDR3 DNA: TGCGCCAGCAGTGAAAGGACAGGGGGGGGAACCAAAGCCCATAGCAATCAGCCCCAGCATTTT
CDR3 protein: CASSERTGGGTKAHSNQPQHF

V gene: TRBV5-1
D gene: -
J gene: TRBJ2-2
clone size: -
CDR3 DNA: TGCGCCAGCAGCTCCGGGGGTGACACCGGGGAGCTGTTTTTT
CDR3 protein: CASSSGGDTGELFF

V gene: TRBV7-8
D gene: TRBD1
J gene: TRBJ2-2
clone size: -
CDR3 DNA: TGTGCCAGCAGCTTCAACAGGGGGCGCACCGGGGAGCTGTTTTTT
CDR3 protein: CASSFNRGRTGELFF

V gene: TRBV2
D gene: -
J gene: TRBJ1-1
clone size: many
CDR3 DNA: TGTGCCAGCAACACTCGCAGGGTTGTAGTGGGAAAGAACACTGAAGCTTTCTTT
CDR3 protein: CASNTRRVVVGKNTEAFF

V gene: TRBV20-1
D gene: -
J gene: TRBJ1-5
clone size: -
CDR3 DNA: TGCAGTGCTAGTTTTTTGGGCGGGGGGGCGCGCAATCAGCCCCAGCATTTT
CDR3 protein: CSASFLGGGARNQPQHF

V gene: TRBV19
D gene: -
J gene: TRBJ2-2
clone size: -
CDR3 DNA: TGTGCCAGTAGTGCCCAAGCCCGGACGTTTACCGGGGAGCTGTTTTTT
CDR3 protein: CASSAQARTFTGELFF

V gene: TRBV7-9
D gene: TRBD2
J gene: TRBJ2-7
clone size: -
CDR3 DNA: TGTGCCAGCAGCTTGAGGGCCGGGGGGAGGTACGAGCAGTACTTC
CDR3 protein: CASSLRAGGRYEQYF

V gene: TRBV7-9
D gene: TRBD1
J gene: TRBJ1-6
clone size: -
CDR3 DNA: TGTGCCAGCAGCTACGTTGGGAGGGGGCAGTCACCCCTCCACTTT
CDR3 protein: CASSYVGRGQSPLHF

V gene: TRBV20-1
D gene: TRBD2
J gene: TRBJ2-7
clone size: many
CDR3 DNA: TGCAGTGCTAGAGATCGTGGGGGGGGCGAGCAGTACTTC
CDR3 protein: CSARDRGGGEQYF

V gene: TRBV10-1
D gene: -
J gene: TRBJ1-2
clone size: once
CDR3 DNA: TGCGCCAGCGGCGTCTCAGGGGCTTATGGCTACACCTTT
CDR3 protein: CASGVSGAYGYTF

V gene: TRBV5-4
D gene: TRBD1
J gene: TRBJ1-5
clone size: -
CDR3 DNA: TGTGCCAGCAGCTTGGGGGGACAGGTTCAAGAGACCCAGCATTTT
CDR3 protein: CASSLGGQVQETQHF

V gene: TRBV9
D gene: -
J gene: TRBJ1-2
clone size: -
CDR3 DNA: TGTGCCAGCAGCGCAGCAGGACCTAACTATGGCTACACCTTC
CDR3 protein: CASSAAGPNYGYTF

V gene: TRBV20-1
D gene: -
J gene: TRBJ2-7
clone size: -
CDR3 DNA: TGCAGTGCCAGACGGGAACGGGGGCAGTACTTC
CDR3 protein: CSARRERGQYF

V gene: TRBV24-1
D gene: -
J gene: TRBJ1-2
clone size: -
CDR3 DNA: TGTGCCACCAGTGATTCAGGGACCGACTATGGCCACACCTTC
CDR3 protein: CATSDSGTDYGHTF

V gene: TRBV25-1
D gene: -
J gene: TRBJ1-2
clone size: many
CDR3 DNA: TGTGCCAGCAGTGTATATGGACCCGGTGGCTATGGCTACACCTTC
CDR3 protein: CASSVYGPGGYGYTF

V gene: TRBV7-2
D gene: TRBD2
J gene: TRBJ2-5
clone size: -
CDR3 DNA: TGTGCCAGCAGCTGGTTAGCGGGGGACCAAGAGGCCCAGTACTTC
CDR3 protein: CASSWLAGDQEAQYF

V gene: TRBV25-1
D gene: TRBD1
J gene: TRBJ2-1
clone size: once
CDR3 DNA: TGTGCCAGCAGGGGGACAGGGCACTACAATGAGCAGTTCTTC
CDR3 protein: CASRGTGHYNEQFF

V gene: TRBV20-1
D gene: -
J gene: TRBJ2-7
clone size: -
CDR3 DNA: TGCAGTGCTAGCTCCCCTAGCGGGACAGGAGAGCAGTACTTC
CDR3 protein: CSASSPSGTGEQYF

V gene: TRBV7-6
D gene: TRBD2
J gene: TRBJ2-7
clone size: -
CDR3 DNA: TGTGCCAGCAGCTTAGCTGACGGGAGGGCCTACGAGCAGTACTTC
CDR3 protein: CASSLADGRAYEQYF

V gene: TRBV20-1
D gene: TRBD1
J gene: TRBJ1-6
clone size: once
CDR3 DNA: TGCAGTGCTCGGGACAGGACCCTCCACTTT
CDR3 protein: CSARDRTLHF

V gene: TRBV19
D gene: TRBD2
J gene: TRBJ2-1
clone size: once
CDR3 DNA: TGTGCCAGTAGTCTTGGCGGGAGAGACTCCTACAATGAGCAGTTCTTC
CDR3 protein: CASSLGGRDSYNEQFF

V gene: TRBV5-4
D gene: -
J gene: TRBJ2-5
clone size: few
CDR3 DNA: TGTGCCAGCAGCGCAAGGGCCCAAGAGACCCAGTACTTC
CDR3 protein: CASSARAQETQYF

V gene: TRBV9
D gene: TRBD1
J gene: TRBJ1-6
clone size: -
CDR3 DNA: TGTGCCAGCAGCGCTCAACAGGGGGCGAAAAATTCACCCCTCCACTTT
CDR3 protein: CASSAQQGAKNSPLHF

V gene: TRBV28
D gene: -
J gene: TRBJ2-7
clone size: -
CDR3 DNA: TGTGCCAGCAGTTTTAGCGAGCACTACGAGCAGTACTTC
CDR3 protein: CASSFSEHYEQYF

V gene: TRBV7-2
D gene: -
J gene: TRBJ1-1
clone size: -
CDR3 DNA: TGTGCCAGCAGTGCTGCCGGGACTCGCACTGAAGCTTTCTTT
CDR3 protein: CASSAAGTRTEAFF

V gene: TRBV7-3
D gene: -
J gene: TRBJ2-5
clone size: -
CDR3 DNA: TGTGCCAGCAGCTTAATTGGGGGGGGCGGTCAAGAGACCCAGTACTTC
CDR3 protein: CASSLIGGGGQETQYF

V gene: TRBV7-9
D gene: -
J gene: TRBJ1-1
clone size: many
CDR3 DNA: TGTGCCAGCAGCTTAGAACGGGGATCCACTGAAGCTTTCTTT
CDR3 protein: CASSLERGSTEAFF

V gene: TRBV28
D gene: -
J gene: TRBJ2-5
clone size: -
CDR3 DNA: TGTGCCAGCAGTTTGATAGGAGAGACCCAGTACTTC
CDR3 protein: CASSLIGETQYF

V gene: TRBV20-1
D gene: TRBD1
J gene: TRBJ2-5
clone size: many
CDR3 DNA: TGCAGTGCCCTTATAGACAGGGGGGGGCGAGAGACCCAGTACTTC
CDR3 protein: CSALIDRGGRETQYF

V gene: TRBV7-9
D gene: -
J gene: TRBJ1-1
clone size: -
CDR3 DNA: TGTGCCAGCAGCTTGGTTCCGGGCGGGTGGACTGAAGCTTTCTTT
CDR3 protein: CASSLVPGGWTEAFF

V gene: TRBV5-1
D gene: -
J gene: TRBJ1-4
clone size: many
CDR3 DNA: TGCGCCAGCAGGTTGGGGACTCGAAATGAAAAACTGTTTTTT
CDR3 protein: CASRLGTRNEKLFF

V gene: TRBV20-1
D gene: TRBD2
J gene: TRBJ2-2
clone size: many
CDR3 DNA: TGCAGTGCCGAGCGGACTAGCGGGGGGGCCGGCGGGGAGCTGTTTTTT
CDR3 protein: CSAERTSGGAGGELFF